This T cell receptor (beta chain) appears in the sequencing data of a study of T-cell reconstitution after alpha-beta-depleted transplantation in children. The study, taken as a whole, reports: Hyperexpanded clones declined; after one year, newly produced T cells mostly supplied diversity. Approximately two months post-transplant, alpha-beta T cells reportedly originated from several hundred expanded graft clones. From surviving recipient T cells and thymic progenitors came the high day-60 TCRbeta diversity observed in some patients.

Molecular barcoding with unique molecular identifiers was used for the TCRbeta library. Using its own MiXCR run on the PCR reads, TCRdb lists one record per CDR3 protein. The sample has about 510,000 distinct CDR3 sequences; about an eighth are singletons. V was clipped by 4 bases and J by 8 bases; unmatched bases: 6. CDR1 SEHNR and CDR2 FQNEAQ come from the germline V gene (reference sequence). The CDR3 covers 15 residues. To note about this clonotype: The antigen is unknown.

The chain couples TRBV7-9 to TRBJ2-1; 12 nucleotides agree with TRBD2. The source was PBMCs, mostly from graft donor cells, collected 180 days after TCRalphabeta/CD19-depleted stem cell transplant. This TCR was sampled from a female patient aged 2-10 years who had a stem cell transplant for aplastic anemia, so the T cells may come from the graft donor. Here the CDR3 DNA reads TGTGCCAGCAGCTCGACTAGCGGGAGAAGCTATGAGCAGTTCTTC. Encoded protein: CASSSTSGRSYEQFF. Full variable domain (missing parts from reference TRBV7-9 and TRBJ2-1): DTGVSQNPRHKITKRGQNVTFRCDPISEHNRLYWYRQTLGQGPEFLTYFQNEAQLEKSRLLSDRFSAERPKGSFSTLEIQRTEQGDSAMYLCASSSTSGRSYEQFFGPGTRLTVL.